This T cell receptor (beta chain) was captured in a study of blood T cell repertoires in COVID-19. For the study at large: COVID-19 samples from acute and convalescent phases originated in the United States, Italy and Spain. The analysed material was cDNA or gDNA that came from T cells, B-cell-depleted T cells, or PBMCs.

Generated by immunoSEQ multiplex PCR, the TCRdb table keeps only in-frame clones and is missing some. The sample lists 200,000 to 250,000 clones; 65% to 85% were seen once. This CDR3 is 15 amino acids long. The germline CDR1 and CDR2 sequences are SGHDT and YYEEEE. V lost 2 bases to trimming and J lost 0 bases, with 9 bases between them. Living in 24 US areas, the participants were between roughly 18 and 89 years of age. The sequenced material came from PBMCs or T cells enriched from blood (not recorded which). The TCR was taken from a woman in her 40s who had recovered from COVID-19. The V call is TRBV5-6, the J call TRBJ2-4; unclear D gene. CDR3 region: CASSFRSRAKNIQYF. Written as DNA, the CDR3 is TGTGCCAGCAGCTTCCGGTCGAGAGCCAAAAACATTCAGTACTTC.